This T cell receptor (beta chain) was observed in a study of a mutant IDH1 vaccine in newly diagnosed glioma. Overall study: Treatment recipients were about 62% male and around 38% female, and their mean age was approximately 42 years.

After removal of 4 bases from V and 7 bases from J, the junction contained 2 bases not matched to a gene. Germline V CDR1 and CDR2: KGHSH, LQKENI. The CDR3 extends over 14 amino acids. The table came from immunoSEQ multiplex PCR; TCRdb's copy has only in-frame clones and leaves some out. The profile shows approximately 54,000 clones, 80% to 90% of them singletons. Time point reported: baseline, week 1 (first vaccination visit). Indicated treatment: pre-vaccination baseline after standard-of-care therapy. The J gene is TRBJ1-6, the V gene TRBV18, with 9 bases aligning to TRBD1. The clonotype was recovered from a man younger than 30 with glioma. Sequencing used PBMCs, obtained from a glioma patient treated with radiotherapy, temozolomide or both. CDR3 DNA sequence: TGTGCCAGCTCACTGGACAGGGGAAATTCACCCCTCCACTTT. Translated: CASSLDRGNSPLHF.